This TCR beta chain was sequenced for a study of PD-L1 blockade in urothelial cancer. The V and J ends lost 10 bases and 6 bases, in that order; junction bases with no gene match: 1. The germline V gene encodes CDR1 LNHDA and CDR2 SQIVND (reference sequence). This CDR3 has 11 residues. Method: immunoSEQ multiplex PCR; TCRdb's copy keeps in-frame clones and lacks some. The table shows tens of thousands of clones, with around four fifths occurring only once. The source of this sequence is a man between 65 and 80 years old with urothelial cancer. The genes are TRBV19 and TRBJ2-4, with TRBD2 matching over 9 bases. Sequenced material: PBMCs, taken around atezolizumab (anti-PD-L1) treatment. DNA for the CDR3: TGTGCCACGCGGGGGGGAAACATTCAGTACTTC. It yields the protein CATRGGNIQYF.